This T cell receptor beta chain came from a study of shared clonotypes between healthy human individuals. V lost 4 bases and J lost 2, with 5 bases in between. CDR1 and CDR2 from the germline V gene are SGHVS and FQNEAQ. The CDR3 has 12 amino acids. Genomic DNA (from each subset) was split evenly across several immunoSEQ plates. Produced via immunoSEQ multiplex PCR; TCRdb's table is partial and in-frame only. In the table there are 2.5 million or so clones, approximately 90% of which are singletons. The V gene is TRBV7-8, the J gene TRBJ1-1; a possible D gene is TRBD1 (5 bases). The specimen was naive CD4+ T cells sorted from blood. Noted subset: CD45RA+ positively selected. The source of this sequence is a young man in good health. In DNA form, the CDR3 reads TGTGCCAGCAGCTGGACAAACACTGAAGCTTTCTTT. It is translated as CASSWTNTEAFF.